This TCR beta chain was identified in a study of OX40 agonist ivuxolimab in advanced cancers. Trimming took 0 bases from V and 4 from J, leaving 13 bases between them. This CDR3 is built from 15 residues. The germline CDR1 and CDR2 sequences are SGDLS and YYNGEE. TCRdb keeps only in-frame clones here, not all; method: immunoSEQ multiplex PCR. Of some 70,000 clones listed, around 93% are singletons. Sequences were derived from CD4+ or CD8+ T cells sorted from blood, sampled in a trial of the OX40 agonist ivuxolimab. This chain joins TRBV9 and TRBJ1-1; D uncertain. This TCR came from an adult with an advanced solid tumor such as melanoma, head and neck, liver or kidney cancer. CDR3 sequence reads: CASSVDGGLGTEAFF. The CDR3 nucleotides read TGTGCCAGCAGCGTAGATGGAGGGTTGGGCACTGAAGCTTTCTTT.